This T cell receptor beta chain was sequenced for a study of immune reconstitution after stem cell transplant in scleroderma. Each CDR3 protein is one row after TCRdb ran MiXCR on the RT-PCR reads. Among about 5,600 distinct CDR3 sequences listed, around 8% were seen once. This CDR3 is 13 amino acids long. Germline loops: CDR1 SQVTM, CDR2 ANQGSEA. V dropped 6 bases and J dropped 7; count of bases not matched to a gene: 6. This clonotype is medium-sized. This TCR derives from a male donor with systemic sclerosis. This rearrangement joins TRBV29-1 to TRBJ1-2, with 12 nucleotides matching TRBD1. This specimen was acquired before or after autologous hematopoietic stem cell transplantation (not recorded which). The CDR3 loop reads CSVPGQGAGGYTF. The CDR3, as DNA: TGCAGCGTACCGGGACAGGGGGCTGGTGGCTACACCTTC.